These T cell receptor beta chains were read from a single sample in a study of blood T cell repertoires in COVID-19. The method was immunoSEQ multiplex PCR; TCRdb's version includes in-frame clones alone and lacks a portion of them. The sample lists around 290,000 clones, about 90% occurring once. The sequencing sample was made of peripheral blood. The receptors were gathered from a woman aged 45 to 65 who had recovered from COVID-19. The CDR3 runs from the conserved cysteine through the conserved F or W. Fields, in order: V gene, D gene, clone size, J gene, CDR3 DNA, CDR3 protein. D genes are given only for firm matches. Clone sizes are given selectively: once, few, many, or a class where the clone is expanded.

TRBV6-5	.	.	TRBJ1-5	TGTGCCAGCAAGCCAGGGATCAATCAGCCCCAGCATTTT	CASKPGINQPQHF
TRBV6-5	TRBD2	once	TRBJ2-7	TGTGCCAGCACTAACGACGGGACTAGCCTTATGCAGTACTTC	CASTNDGTSLMQYF
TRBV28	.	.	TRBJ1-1	TGTGCCAGCAGTTTCAGGCTTCTGGACACTGAAGCTTTCTTT	CASSFRLLDTEAFF
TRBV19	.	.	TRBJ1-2	TGTGCCACCTCGGGGACGGAGGGACACTATGGCTACACCTTC	CATSGTEGHYGYTF
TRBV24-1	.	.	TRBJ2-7	TGTGCCACCAGTGATTTGCCCAGGGAATCCTCCTACGAGCAGTACTTC	CATSDLPRESSYEQYF
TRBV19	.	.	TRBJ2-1	TGTGCCAGTAGTCTCCGGGTTTTTGGTGAGCAGTTCTTC	CASSLRVFGEQFF
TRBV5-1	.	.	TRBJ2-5	TGCGCCAGCAGCATAGACAGGCCAGCGGCCCAAGAGACCCAGTACTTC	CASSIDRPAAQETQYF
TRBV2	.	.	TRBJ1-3	TGTGCCAGCAGTTTCGGACAGACCAACTCTGGAAACACCATATATTTT	CASSFGQTNSGNTIYF
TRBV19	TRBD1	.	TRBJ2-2	TGTGCCAGTAGTATGGGTAGGGGGCTTTACACCGGGGAGCTGTTTTTT	CASSMGRGLYTGELFF
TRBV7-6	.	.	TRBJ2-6	TGTGCCAGCAGCCCACAGCTTCTATCTGGGGCCAACGTCCTGACTTTC	CASSPQLLSGANVLTF
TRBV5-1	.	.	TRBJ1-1	TGCGCCAGCAGCTTGGGGGGGCCGTATTCTATGAACACTGAAGCTTTCTTT	CASSLGGPYSMNTEAFF
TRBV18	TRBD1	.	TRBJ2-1	TGTGCCAGCTCATCCCGCGGCACAGGGGCCGCTGAGCAGTTCTTC	CASSSRGTGAAEQFF
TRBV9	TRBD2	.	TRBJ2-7	TGTGCCAGCAGCGTAGGTCTAGCGGGAATAAACGAGCAGTACTTC	CASSVGLAGINEQYF
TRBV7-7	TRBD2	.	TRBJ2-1	TGTGCTAGCAGCTTAGAAGGAGTTGGCGGGAGAAATGAGCAGTTCTTC	CASSLEGVGGRNEQFF
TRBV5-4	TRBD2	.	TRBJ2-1	TGTGCCAGCAGCCCCGGTAGGGCTAGCGGGAACAATGAGCAGTTCTTC	CASSPGRASGNNEQFF
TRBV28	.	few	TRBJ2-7	TGTGCCACCGCGGGACTCCTCTCCTACGAGCAGTACTTC	CATAGLLSYEQYF
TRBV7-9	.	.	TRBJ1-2	TGTGCCAGCAGCTCCGGGACTTATGGCTACACCTTC	CASSSGTYGYTF
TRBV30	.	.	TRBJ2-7	TGTGCCTGGGGCCGTCGGGGAGGCGAGCAGTACTTC	CAWGRRGGEQYF
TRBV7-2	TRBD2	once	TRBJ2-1	TGTGCCAGCAGCCTAGAAGGACTAGCGGGAGTTGCTGAGCAGTTCTTC	CASSLEGLAGVAEQFF
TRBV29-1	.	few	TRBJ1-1	TGCAGCGTGAACAGGGATTGGAACACTGAAGCTTTCTTT	CSVNRDWNTEAFF
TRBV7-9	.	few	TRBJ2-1	TGTGCCAGCAGCTTACCCGGGAGTTTTGTGCAGTTCTTC	CASSLPGSFVQFF
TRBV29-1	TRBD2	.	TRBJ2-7	TGCAGCGTTGAAGATTGGACTAGCGGGAGATACGAGCAGTACTTC	CSVEDWTSGRYEQYF
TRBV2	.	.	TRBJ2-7	TGTGCCAGCACCCACTCCTACGAGCAGTACTTC	CASTHSYEQYF
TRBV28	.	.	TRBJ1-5	TGTGCCAGCAGTTTCCCCCAGCCGGGGGGTCAGCCCCAGCATTTT	CASSFPQPGGQPQHF
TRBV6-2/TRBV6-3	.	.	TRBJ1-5	TGTGCCAGCAGTTACGGAGGGATTCTCCCTCAGCCCCAGCATTTT	CASSYGGILPQPQHF
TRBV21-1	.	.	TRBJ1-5	TGTGCCAGCAGCAAAGCGCTTCAGCGTCGGGGGGCTGATCAGCCCCAGCATTTT	CASSKALQRRGADQPQHF
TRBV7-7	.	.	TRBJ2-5	TGTGCCAGCAGCCCGCAAGCCGGATCGGCAGGGGTTTTCGAGACCCAGTACTTC	CASSPQAGSAGVFETQYF
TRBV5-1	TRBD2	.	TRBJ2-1	TGCGCCAGCAGCCCCCGGAGACTAGCGACGTACAATGAGCAGTTCTTC	CASSPRRLATYNEQFF
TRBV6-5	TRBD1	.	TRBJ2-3	TGTGCCAGCATAGGTAGACAGGGGTTCCCAGATACGCAGTATTTT	CASIGRQGFPDTQYF
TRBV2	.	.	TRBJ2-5	TGTGCCAGCAGTTTTTTTGAGGAGGAGACCCAGTACTTC	CASSFFEEETQYF
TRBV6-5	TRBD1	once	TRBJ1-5	TGTGCCAGCAGGGAGGGGGCCCAGAGCAATCAGCCCCAGCATTTT	CASREGAQSNQPQHF
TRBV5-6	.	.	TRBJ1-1	TGTGCCAGCAGCTTGGCCGGACACCTCAAGGTGGCTTTCTTT	CASSLAGHLKVAFF
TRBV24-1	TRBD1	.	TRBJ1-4	TGTGCCACCAGTGCGGGACAGTTTAATGAAAAACTGTTTTTT	CATSAGQFNEKLFF
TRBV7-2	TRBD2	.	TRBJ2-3	TGTGCCAGCAGCTTAGTAGCGGGGGGGCGAGGAACCGATACGCAGTATTTT	CASSLVAGGRGTDTQYF
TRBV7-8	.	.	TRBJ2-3	TGTGCCAGCAGCTTAAGGGAGTACACAGATACGCAGTATTTT	CASSLREYTDTQYF
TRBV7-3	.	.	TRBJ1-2	TGTGCCAGCAGCTTAACGGGGGGCTATGGCTACACCTTC	CASSLTGGYGYTF
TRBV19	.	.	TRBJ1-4	TGTGCCAGTACTCGGGTAGAAGGGGCAACTAATGAAAAACTGTTTTTT	CASTRVEGATNEKLFF
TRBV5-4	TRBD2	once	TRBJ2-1	TGTGCCAGCAGCTTGGACGGGGGGGCCAGCAATGAGCAGTTCTTC	CASSLDGGASNEQFF
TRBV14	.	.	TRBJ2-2	TGTGCCAGCAGCCAGGGGCCCGGGGAGCTGTTTTTT	CASSQGPGELFF
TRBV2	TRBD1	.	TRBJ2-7	TGTGCCAGCAGCGGACAGGGGGCTGTCGACGAGCAGTACTTC	CASSGQGAVDEQYF
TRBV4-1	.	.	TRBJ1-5	TGCGCCAGCAGCCAAGACCCTCACGCAGATCAGCCCCAGCATTTT	CASSQDPHADQPQHF
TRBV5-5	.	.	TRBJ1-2	TGTGCCAGCAGCTGGGACTGGACGGAGGGCTACACCTTC	CASSWDWTEGYTF
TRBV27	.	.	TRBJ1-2	TGTGCCAGCAGCCGGGAGGGATTCTATGGCTACACCTTC	CASSREGFYGYTF
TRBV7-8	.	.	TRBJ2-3	TGTGCCAGCAGCGCGCCCGACAGGAGCGAGGGTCATACGCAGTATTTT	CASSAPDRSEGHTQYF
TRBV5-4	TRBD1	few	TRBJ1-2	TGTGCCAGCAGCCCTTGGACAGGGAGTAACTATGGCTACACCTTC	CASSPWTGSNYGYTF
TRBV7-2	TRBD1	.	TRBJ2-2	TGTGCCAGCAACCCGACAGGGTTGACCGGGGAGCTGTTTTTT	CASNPTGLTGELFF
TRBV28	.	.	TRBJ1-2	TGTGCCAGCAGTCTAAGCCCTCTCTATGGCTACACCTTC	CASSLSPLYGYTF
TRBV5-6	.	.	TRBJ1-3	TGTGCCAGCAGCTTGCGGCGAAGGACCACTAGCTCTGGAAACACCATATATTTT	CASSLRRRTTSSGNTIYF
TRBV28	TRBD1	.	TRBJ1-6	TGTGCCAGCAGTTCCGGGGACAGGGTTTCACCCCTCCACTTT	CASSSGDRVSPLHF
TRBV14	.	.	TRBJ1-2	TGTGCCAGCGGTGGAGGGGCAAGTGGCTACACCTTC	CASGGGASGYTF
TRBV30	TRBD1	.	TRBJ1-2	TGTGCCCGGCATCCGGGACAGGGGGCTGGAGGCTACACCTTC	CARHPGQGAGGYTF
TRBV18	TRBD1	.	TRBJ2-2	TGTGCCAGCTCACCACGGCCAGGGGGCGACGGGGAGCTGTTTTTT	CASSPRPGGDGELFF
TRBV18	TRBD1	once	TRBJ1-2	TGTGCCAGCTCACCGGGACAGGGTGGCACCCTCGACTATGGCTACACCTTC	CASSPGQGGTLDYGYTF